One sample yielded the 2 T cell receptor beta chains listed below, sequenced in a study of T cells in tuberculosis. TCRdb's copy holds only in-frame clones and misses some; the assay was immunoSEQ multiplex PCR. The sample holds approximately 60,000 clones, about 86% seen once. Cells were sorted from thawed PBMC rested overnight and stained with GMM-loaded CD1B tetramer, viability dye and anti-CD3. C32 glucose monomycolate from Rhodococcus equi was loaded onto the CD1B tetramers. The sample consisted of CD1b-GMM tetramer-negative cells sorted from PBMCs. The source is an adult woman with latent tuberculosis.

In DNA, the CDR3 is TGTGCCAGTAGTAGGACAGGCAATAATGAAAAACTGTTTTTT. Amino acids: CASSRTGNNEKLFF. This rearrangement joins TRBV19 to TRBJ1-4; 7 bases are a match to TRBD1. V was clipped by 4 bases and J by 4 bases; unmatched bases: 3. The length of the CDR3 is 14 residues. Germline V gene lookup returns CDR1 LNHDA and CDR2 SQIVND (reference sequence).

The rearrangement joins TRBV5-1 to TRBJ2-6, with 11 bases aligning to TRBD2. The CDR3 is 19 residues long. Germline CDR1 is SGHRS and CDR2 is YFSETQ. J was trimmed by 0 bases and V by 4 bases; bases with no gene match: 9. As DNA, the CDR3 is TGCGCCAGCAGCCCGATAGCGGGAGGGGGTGGCTCTGGGGCCAACGTCCTGACTTTC. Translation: CASSPIAGGGGSGANVLTF.